These 29 T cell receptor beta chains were sequenced from one sample in a study of response to subunit inactivated influenza vaccine (dated by TCRdb to 2017 to 2018). The library was produced with RT-PCR. Sequencing was carried out with an Illumina HiSeq 2500. Starting from the raw public reads, TCRdb applied fastp trimming at Q25, assembled clones with MiXCR and retained in-frame beta chains. Here each entry gathers all rows of one CDR3 protein and keeps the most common genes and DNA. Present in this sample are roughly 170,000 distinct CDR3 sequences, 9.2% of which were seen just once. The ten biggest clones cover approximately 10% of the sample. Sequenced material: non-naive T cells sorted from PBMCs, taken on the day of vaccination. The sample's cell subset or site label, in plain terms: memory T cell fraction. The receptors were sampled from a man aged 45-60 years who received an inactivated influenza vaccine. Donor details come from another sample of the same person, matched by shared clones.

The chain employs TRBV9 and TRBJ2-3; 12 bases are shared with TRBD2. Germline-derived CDR1 and CDR2 are SGDLS and YYNGEE. V was pared by 3 bases and J by 2 bases, with 7 bases of the junction left unmatched. The CDR3 totals 17 residues. This CDR3 is CASSAATSGRSTDTQYF. The CDR3 DNA reads TGTGCCAGCAGCGCCGCCACTAGCGGGAGGTCCACAGATACGCAGTATTTT.

This clonotype was recorded many times. J is TRBJ1-5 and V is TRBV7-2; weak D call: TRBD1 (5 bases). V lost 3 bases and J 4 bases, leaving 10 bases between the germline ends. Germline V lookup: CDR1 SGHTA, CDR2 FQGNSA. The CDR3 has 14 residues. The DNA of the CDR3 is TGTGCCAGCAGCTTCTGGGGACGTAATCAGCCCCAGCATTTT. Residues: CASSFWGRNQPQHF.

This clonotype has only a few counts. CDR3 sequence reads: CASKGLSTDTQYF. The CDR3 nucleotides read TGTGCCAGCAAAGGACTATCCACAGATACGCAGTATTTT. The chain couples TRBV6-2 or TRBV6-3 to TRBJ2-3; TRBD2 might be the D (6 bases). V was shortened by 7 bases and J by 2 bases, with 10 bases between the two germline ends. The V gene's germline CDR1 is MNHEY and CDR2 SVGEGT. This CDR3 is built from 13 residues.

This rearrangement joins TRBV7-8 to TRBJ2-3, with D possibly being TRBD1 or TRBD2 (5 bases each). V was clipped by 1 base and J by 4 bases, with 12 bases between them. Germline CDR1 SGHVS, CDR2 FQNEAQ. CDR3 length equals 15 residues. CDR3 amino acids: CASSLGSGSADTQYF. CDR3 sequence (DNA): TGTGCCAGCAGCTTAGGATCAGGGAGCGCAGATACGCAGTATTTT.

In its sample, this clonotype was seen many times. The chain couples TRBV3-1 to TRBJ2-1; no definite D call. The germline V and J ends were trimmed by 1 base and 2 bases, with 6 bases remaining between them. Germline V gene lookup returns CDR1 LGHDT and CDR2 YNNKEL (reference sequence). CDR3 length equals 14 residues. The CDR3 protein is CASSQGTAYNEQFF. In DNA, the CDR3 is TGTGCCAGCAGCCAAGGGACGGCCTACAATGAGCAGTTCTTC.

This clonotype was counted many times. This chain connects TRBV2 to TRBJ1-6; D call uncertain. CDR3 length: 15 residues. Germline-derived CDR1 and CDR2 are SNHLY and FYNNEI. V lost 1 base, J lost 7 bases, and 11 bases lay in between. The CDR3 sequence: CASSEEGKWNSPLHF. As DNA, the CDR3 is TGTGCCAGCAGTGAAGAGGGAAAATGGAATTCACCCCTCCACTTT.

This clonotype has at least ten counts. The chain is built from TRBV5-6 and TRBJ2-5; D is possibly TRBD2 (6 bases). The CDR3 runs to 13 residues. Looked up from germline, CDR1 is SGHDT and CDR2 is YYEEEE. The V end was cut by 4 bases, the J end by 5 bases, with 12 bases between. The CDR3 DNA reads TGTGCCAGCAGCATTCCGGGGGTTGAGACCCAGTACTTC. Residues: CASSIPGVETQYF.

The chain couples TRBV25-1 to TRBJ2-7; TRBD2 matches at 11 bases. Germline values: CDR1 MGHDK, CDR2 SYGVNS. V lost 1 base and J lost 4; bases outside the gene matches: 6. CDR3 length: 16 amino acids. The CDR3 DNA is TGTGCCAGCAGTGAATTGGGGCTAGCGGGAGGTTACGAGCAGTACTTC. Translating it yields CASSELGLAGGYEQYF.

This clonotype was counted ten times or more. The rearrangement joins TRBV20-1 to TRBJ2-7; tentatively, D is TRBD2 (6 bases). V was cut by 6 bases and J by 3 bases, with 12 bases left in between. In germline, CDR1 is DFQATT, CDR2 SNEGSKA (reference sequence). The CDR3 contains 12 residues. CDR3 protein: CSAGRRGYEQYF. CDR3 sequence (DNA): TGCAGTGCCGGTCGGAGGGGCTACGAGCAGTACTTC.

This clonotype was seen repeatedly, ten times or more. The chain joins TRBV28 to TRBJ2-1; 9 bases match TRBD1. Germline CDR1 reads MDHEN; CDR2 reads SYDVKM. J was trimmed by 4 bases and V by 3 bases; bases with no gene match: 4. The length of the CDR3 is 15 residues. The CDR3 loop is CASSLVGTGYNEQFF. The CDR3 nucleotides are TGTGCCAGCAGTTTGGTTGGGACAGGGTACAATGAGCAGTTCTTC.

This clonotype was counted only a few times. The chain employs TRBV13 and TRBJ2-3; D is perhaps TRBD2 (5 bases). Trimming took 7 bases from V and 0 from J, leaving 11 bases between them. Germline V lookup: CDR1 PRHDT, CDR2 FYEKMQ (reference sequence). The CDR3 is 14 amino acids. CDR3 loop: CASTQSGSTDTQYF. CDR3 DNA sequence: TGTGCCAGCACCCAGAGCGGTAGCACAGATACGCAGTATTTT.

This clonotype has at least ten counts. The rearrangement links TRBV20-1 to TRBJ1-6; D is unclear. This CDR3 comprises 12 residues. Germline CDR1 DFQATT, CDR2 SNEGSKA (reference sequence). Trimming removed 6 bases at V and 8 bases at J, with 11 bases between. The CDR3 sequence is CSAADAYSPLHF. The CDR3 DNA follows: TGCAGTGCCGCGGACGCTTATTCACCCCTCCACTTT.

There are a few counts of this clonotype. The chain joins TRBV15 to TRBJ2-1; TRBD1 is a possible D gene (5 bases). V dropped 0 bases and J dropped 6 bases, with 15 bases sitting between them. Germline V gene data show CDR1 as LNHNV and CDR2 as YYDKDF (reference sequence). The CDR3 is 16 residues long. The CDR3 sequence is CATSRDLQGSGNEQFF. The CDR3 nucleotides are TGTGCCACCAGCAGAGATCTGCAGGGCTCAGGCAATGAGCAGTTCTTC.

This chain uses TRBV7-2 with TRBJ1-2, with TRBD1 matching over 8 bases. Germline CDR1 reads SGHTA; CDR2 reads FQGNSA. There are 15 residues in the CDR3. The V and J ends lost 5 bases and 5 bases, in that order; junction bases with no gene match: 10. CDR3 sequence: CASSVSTGVGYGYTF. DNA of the CDR3: TGTGCCAGCAGCGTATCGACAGGGGTGGGGTATGGCTACACCTTC.

This clonotype was seen a few times. This chain uses TRBV10-3 with TRBJ2-1, with a weak D call TRBD2 (6 bases). The CDR3 spans 15 residues. Per germline, CDR1 ENHRY and CDR2 SYGVKD. The V and J ends lost 5 bases and 5 bases respectively, with 16 bases between them. The CDR3 loop is CAISQVSTGDNEQFF. CDR3 nucleotides: TGTGCCATCAGTCAAGTCTCAACGGGGGACAATGAGCAGTTCTTC.

V gene TRBV20-1 combines with J gene TRBJ2-5, with a tentative D call TRBD2 (5 bases). V lost 7 bases to trimming and J lost 2 bases, with 20 bases between them. The CDR3 has 15 residues. The germline V gene has CDR1 DFQATT and CDR2 SNEGSKA (reference sequence). The DNA for the CDR3 is TGCAGTGGTAGTCGGGCGGACTCCTCTCAAGAGACCCAGTACTTC. It yields the protein CSGSRADSSQETQYF.

This chain joins TRBV7-2 and TRBJ1-1, with D hard to call. Germline loops: CDR1 SGHTA, CDR2 FQGNSA. Trimming pared 4 bases from V and 1 base from J, leaving 4 bases between. The CDR3 contains 12 residues. For the CDR3, the DNA is TGTGCCAGCAGCTCACAGAACACTGAAGCTTTCTTT. Translated: CASSSQNTEAFF.

A few counts support this clonotype. The chain recombines TRBV27 with TRBJ2-3; 14 bases agree with TRBD2. The germline V gene encodes CDR1 MNHEY and CDR2 SMNVEV (reference sequence). Germline trimming cut 5 bases from V and 5 bases from J; bases unmatched to any gene: 6. The CDR3 has 16 amino acids. CDR3 DNA sequence: TGTGCCAGCAGTCCGACTAGCGGGAGGGCCCGAGATACGCAGTATTTT. The encoded protein is CASSPTSGRARDTQYF.

This clonotype was picked up many times. The V and J genes are TRBV3-1 and TRBJ2-5; either TRBD1 or TRBD2 may supply D (5 bases each). Germline V gives CDR1 LGHDT, CDR2 YNNKEL (reference sequence). The CDR3 runs 14 residues. Trimming took off 8 bases at V and 0 bases at J, with 13 bases between the two ends. CDR3: CASEGIPYQETQYF. The CDR3 bases are TGTGCCAGCGAGGGGATTCCATACCAAGAGACCCAGTACTTC.

This clonotype occurred many times. This chain links TRBV6-1 with TRBJ1-6; 7 bases agree with TRBD1. The CDR3 has 14 amino acids. Germline trimming cut 6 bases from V and 7 bases from J; bases unmatched to any gene: 6. CDR1 MNHNS and CDR2 SASEGT come from the germline V gene. In DNA form, the CDR3 reads TGTGCCAGCAGCCTAGGACAGGCGAATTCACCCCTCCACTTT. Translating gives CASSLGQANSPLHF.

The V and J genes are TRBV20-1 and TRBJ2-3, with D uncertain. Germline CDR1 DFQATT, CDR2 SNEGSKA (reference sequence). The CDR3 has 13 residues. The germline V and J ends were trimmed by 6 bases and 2 bases, with 12 bases remaining between them. The CDR3 DNA reads as TGCAGTGCCTCGTTCTCGGACACAGATACGCAGTATTTT. This encodes CSASFSDTDTQYF.

This clonotype was counted ten times or more. The chain links TRBV12-3 or TRBV12-4 to TRBJ2-4; 9 positions agree with TRBD1. Germline trimming cut 6 bases from V and 8 bases from J; bases unmatched to any gene: 8. The CDR3 runs to 14 residues. CDR3: CASSNRGLGDIQYF. The CDR3 nucleotides read TGTGCCAGCAGCAACAGGGGGCTAGGGGACATTCAGTACTTC.

This clonotype was detected a few times. V usage is TRBV4-2 and J usage is TRBJ2-3; 8 bases are shared with TRBD2. CDR3 size: 20 residues. Germline assignment: CDR1 LGHNA and CDR2 YNFKEQ. Trimming removed 0 bases from V and 0 bases from J; junction bases left unmatched: 14. The CDR3 DNA reads as TGTGCCAGCAGCCAAGATATGACGGGCGGGAGGATCTCTAGCACAGATACGCAGTATTTT. Translation: CASSQDMTGGRISSTDTQYF.

The chain recombines TRBV7-9 with TRBJ2-7; 7 bases are a match to TRBD1. V was clipped by 5 bases and J by 6 bases; unmatched bases: 4. The germline gives CDR1 SEHNR, CDR2 FQNEAQ (reference sequence). This CDR3 spans 12 amino acids. This CDR3 reads CASSANRGEQYF. CDR3 DNA sequence: TGTGCCAGCAGCGCCAACAGGGGCGAGCAGTACTTC.

The chain carries TRBV7-8 and TRBJ1-3, with D unresolved. This CDR3 contains 14 residues. V was trimmed by 0 bases and J by 5 bases, leaving 8 bases between them. Germline assignment: CDR1 SGHVS and CDR2 FQNEAQ. The CDR3 sequence is CASSLASPRNTIYF. Written as DNA, the CDR3 is TGTGCCAGCAGCTTAGCCTCTCCGAGAAACACCATATATTTT.

This clonotype was observed a few times. V and J are TRBV20-1 and TRBJ2-5, with 7 bases fitting TRBD1. CDR1 and CDR2 from the germline V gene are DFQATT and SNEGSKA (reference sequence). V trimming: 4 bases; J trimming: 4 bases; junction bases outside the gene matches: 6. This CDR3 region has 13 residues. The CDR3 sequence is CSANNRGPETQYF. The CDR3 DNA reads TGCAGTGCTAACAACAGGGGTCCAGAGACCCAGTACTTC.

The chain couples TRBV5-1 to TRBJ2-2, with TRBD1 matching over 8 bases. V lost 2 bases, J lost 6 bases, and 6 bases stayed unmatched. The CDR3 extends over 15 amino acids. Germline V gene lookup returns CDR1 SGHRS and CDR2 YFSETQ. CDR3 protein: CASSFGTGGSGELFF. In DNA, the CDR3 is TGCGCCAGCAGCTTCGGGACAGGTGGCTCCGGGGAGCTGTTTTTT.

The sample holds a few counts of this clonotype. V gene TRBV10-2 combines with J gene TRBJ2-7; 9 bases align to TRBD2. CDR1 is WSHSY, CDR2 SAAADI, per germline. The CDR3 consists of 14 residues. V shed 7 bases and J 2 bases; nucleotides not matched to a gene: 6. This CDR3 reads CASTETSGPYEQYF. For the CDR3, the DNA is TGCGCCAGCACCGAAACTAGCGGGCCCTACGAGCAGTACTTC.

This chain joins TRBV20-1 and TRBJ2-5; D gene uncertain. Germline values: CDR1 DFQATT, CDR2 SNEGSKA (reference sequence). Trimming removed 4 bases from V and 1 base from J, with 10 bases in between. The CDR3 runs to 13 residues. CDR3 coding DNA: TGCAGTGCTACCACAGCTCGCCAAGAGACCCAGTACTTC. Protein product: CSATTARQETQYF.